The rows below give T cell receptor beta chains drawn from one sample of a study of technical replicates of blood from several donors. Only in-frame clones appear in the TCRdb table, and some are missing; sequencing was by immunoSEQ multiplex PCR. Found here are tens of thousands of clones, around 94% of them singletons; the top ten hold about 0.24%. Material for sequencing was T cells isolated from PBMCs. The source is a human donor in good health. Each CDR3 is given with its conserved first and last residue. D genes are given only for firm matches. Some rows mark clone size as missing; the rest say once, few, many or name a class of expanded clone.

D gene	CDR3 length	V gene	clone size	J gene	CDR3 protein	CDR3 DNA
TRBD2	16	TRBV10-3	-	TRBJ2-1	CAISEVPSGGYNEQFF	TGTGCCATCAGTGAAGTTCCGAGCGGGGGGTACAATGAGCAGTTCTTC
-	17	TRBV4-1	once	TRBJ2-5	CASSPAHFGVGVGAQYF	TGCGCCAGCAGCCCGGCCCACTTCGGGGTGGGAGTAGGAGCCCAGTACTTC
TRBD2	15	TRBV10-1	-	TRBJ2-7	CASSSGTSGDYEQYF	TGCGCCAGCAGTTCCGGGACTAGCGGGGATTACGAGCAGTACTTC
-	17	TRBV4-1	-	TRBJ2-3	CASSQGRSRRVTDTQYF	TGCGCCAGCAGCCAAGGACGGTCCAGGAGGGTGACAGATACGCAGTATTTT
-	16	TRBV5-4	-	TRBJ1-2	CASSLAQGRADYGYTF	TGTGCCAGCAGCTTGGCCCAGGGCAGGGCGGACTATGGCTACACCTTC
TRBD1	15	TRBV10-3	-	TRBJ2-7	CAISDPRQGAGEQYF	TGTGCCATCAGTGACCCCCGGCAGGGGGCAGGGGAGCAGTACTTC
-	16	TRBV7-9	-	TRBJ2-1	CASSLGHGGPYNEQFF	TGTGCCAGCAGCTTAGGTCATGGCGGCCCCTACAATGAGCAGTTCTTC
-	13	TRBV29-1	-	TRBJ2-1	CSPRAFQGNEQFF	TGCAGCCCCCGGGCCTTTCAGGGGAATGAGCAGTTCTTC
TRBD1	15	TRBV7-8	-	TRBJ2-7	CASSPLRDRGGEQYF	TGTGCCAGCAGCCCTTTGCGAGACAGGGGAGGCGAGCAGTACTTC
-	15	TRBV6-5	-	TRBJ1-4	CASSPFRATNEKLFF	TGTGCCAGCAGCCCTTTCCGAGCAACTAATGAAAAACTGTTTTTT
TRBD1	14	TRBV5-1	-	TRBJ1-1	CASSPDRGTTEAFF	TGCGCCAGCAGCCCCGACAGGGGGACCACTGAAGCTTTCTTT
-	13	TRBV11-2	-	TRBJ1-1	CASTKYVGAQAFF	TGTGCCAGCACCAAATATGTGGGGGCTCAAGCTTTCTTT
-	15	TRBV9	once	TRBJ1-2	CASSVSLEAGYGYTF	TGTGCCAGCAGCGTCAGTCTGGAGGCGGGCTATGGCTACACCTTC
-	15	TRBV4-1	-	TRBJ2-7	CASSQVQGPTYEQYF	TGCGCCAGCAGCCAAGTTCAGGGCCCGACCTACGAGCAGTACTTC
TRBD1	14	TRBV11-2	-	TRBJ1-1	CASSLEVAGGEAFF	TGTGCCAGCAGCTTAGAAGTTGCAGGGGGTGAAGCTTTCTTT
-	11	TRBV6-6	-	TRBJ2-1	CASSLERGQFF	TGTGCCAGCAGTTTAGAGCGTGGGCAGTTCTTC
-	15	TRBV7-8	-	TRBJ1-3	CASSPGLSSGNTIYF	TGTGCCAGCAGCCCGGGGTTGAGCTCTGGAAACACCATATATTTT
TRBD1	13	TRBV29-1	few	TRBJ1-1	CSVGGLMNTEAFF	TGCAGCGTAGGGGGCCTCATGAACACTGAAGCTTTCTTT
TRBD2	15	TRBV11-1	-	TRBJ2-1	CASSFMTSGRDEQFF	TGTGCCAGCAGCTTCATGACTAGCGGGAGAGATGAGCAGTTCTTC
-	14	TRBV27	-	TRBJ1-2	CASSPSLSPYGYTF	TGTGCCAGCAGTCCCTCCCTCTCCCCTTATGGCTACACCTTC
TRBD1	14	TRBV29-1	-	TRBJ1-2	CSVEGGTGNYGYTF	TGCAGCGTTGAAGGTGGGACAGGGAACTATGGCTACACCTTC
TRBD2	19	TRBV4-1	-	TRBJ2-2	CASSQVFGTSGRKAGELFF	TGCGCCAGCAGCCAAGTGTTTGGGACTAGCGGGAGGAAGGCCGGGGAGCTGTTTTTT
-	14	TRBV10-3	-	TRBJ1-2	CATRRLDTNYGYTF	TGTGCCACCCGCCGACTAGATACTAACTATGGCTACACCTTC
TRBD1	16	TRBV6-6	-	TRBJ1-5	CASSYPGQGSNQPQHF	TGTGCCAGCAGTTACCCCGGACAGGGTAGCAATCAGCCCCAGCATTTT
TRBD1	15	TRBV19	-	TRBJ2-7	CASSGGQGSLYEQYF	TGTGCCAGTAGTGGGGGACAGGGGAGTTTATACGAGCAGTACTTC
TRBD1	14	TRBV9	-	TRBJ2-1	CASSAGQGNNEQFF	TGTGCCAGCAGCGCGGGACAGGGGAACAATGAGCAGTTCTTC
-	16	TRBV6-5	once	TRBJ1-2	CASSYLGAASGYGYTF	TGTGCCAGCAGTTACTTAGGGGCGGCCTCTGGGTATGGCTACACCTTC
TRBD1	14	TRBV6-6	-	TRBJ1-4	CASSTGQGGVKLFF	TGTGCCAGCAGTACAGGACAGGGAGGGGTGAAACTGTTTTTT
TRBD1	18	TRBV5-6	-	TRBJ2-7	CASSLGWGQGAIVYEQYF	TGTGCCAGCAGCTTGGGGTGGGGACAGGGGGCTATCGTCTACGAGCAGTACTTC
-	12	TRBV25-1	-	TRBJ1-2	CASSGDSSGYTF	TGTGCCAGCAGTGGCGACAGCTCTGGCTACACCTTC
-	13	TRBV29-1	-	TRBJ2-7	CSVVAGQFYEQYF	TGCAGCGTTGTTGCGGGACAGTTCTACGAGCAGTACTTC
-	13	TRBV7-6	once	TRBJ1-1	CASSMDRNTEAFF	TGTGCCAGCAGTATGGACAGGAACACTGAAGCTTTCTTT
TRBD1	15	TRBV7-8	-	TRBJ1-5	CASSFGSRGLQPQHF	TGTGCCAGCAGCTTTGGGTCAAGGGGGCTTCAGCCCCAGCATTTT
TRBD1	16	TRBV7-9	-	TRBJ2-7	CASSLGGTGSGHEQYF	TGTGCCAGCAGCTTAGGGGGGACAGGTTCGGGGCACGAGCAGTACTTC
TRBD2	15	TRBV28	-	TRBJ2-7	CASSFGLASPYEQYF	TGTGCCAGCAGTTTCGGACTAGCAAGCCCCTACGAGCAGTACTTC
TRBD2	16	TRBV23-1	-	TRBJ2-7	CASSRPRLAQGYEQYF	TGCGCCAGCAGTCGGCCACGACTAGCGCAGGGTTACGAGCAGTACTTC
-	17	TRBV6-4	-	TRBJ2-3	CASSSPSQVAVTDTQYF	TGTGCCAGCAGTTCCCCCTCCCAGGTAGCGGTCACAGATACGCAGTATTTT
TRBD2	16	TRBV7-9	-	TRBJ2-7	CASSTTGLAASYEQYF	TGTGCCAGCTCCACGACGGGACTAGCGGCCTCCTACGAGCAGTACTTC
TRBD2	16	TRBV19	-	TRBJ2-1	CASSIRLAGAQGEQFF	TGTGCCAGTAGTATTCGGCTAGCGGGGGCCCAAGGAGAGCAGTTCTTC
-	13	TRBV6-5	-	TRBJ2-4	CASRAAGRNIQYF	TGTGCCAGCAGGGCCGCAGGGAGGAACATTCAGTACTTC
-	15	TRBV6-6	-	TRBJ2-1	CASSQDTDSYNEQFF	TGTGCCAGCAGTCAGGACACTGACTCCTACAATGAGCAGTTCTTC
TRBD1	14	TRBV5-4	-	TRBJ2-7	CASNNGTGGYEQYF	TGTGCCAGCAACAACGGGACAGGGGGCTACGAGCAGTACTTC
TRBD1	14	TRBV18	-	TRBJ2-1	CASSPRQGDGEQFF	TGTGCCAGCTCACCTCGACAGGGTGATGGTGAGCAGTTCTTC
-	15	TRBV10-3	-	TRBJ1-6	CAISENSAYNSPLHF	TGTGCCATCAGTGAGAATTCCGCCTATAATTCACCCCTCCACTTT
-	18	TRBV4-2	-	TRBJ1-2	CASSQDLDSGRTRDGYTF	TGTGCCAGCAGCCAAGATTTGGATTCCGGGAGGACTCGGGATGGCTACACCTTC
TRBD1	15	TRBV7-9	once	TRBJ2-5	CASSPRGDRQETQYF	TGTGCCAGCAGCCCTCGAGGGGACAGACAAGAGACCCAGTACTTC
TRBD1	13	TRBV5-1	once	TRBJ1-1	CASSWGQGTEAFF	TGCGCCAGCAGCTGGGGACAGGGCACTGAAGCTTTCTTT
TRBD2	13	TRBV5-6	-	TRBJ2-5	CASSVAGKETQYF	TGTGCCAGCAGTGTAGCGGGGAAAGAGACCCAGTACTTC
-	17	TRBV4-1	once	TRBJ1-5	CASSQLTGTYSNQPQHF	TGCGCCAGCAGCCAACTAACGGGGACTTATAGCAATCAGCCCCAGCATTTT
TRBD2	15	TRBV4-1	-	TRBJ2-1	CASSQDGRGRNEQFF	TGCGCCAGCAGCCAAGATGGGAGGGGCAGGAATGAGCAGTTCTTC
TRBD2	19	TRBV4-1	-	TRBJ2-3	CASSQASWREGLGIDTQYF	TGCGCCAGCAGCCAAGCCAGTTGGCGGGAGGGCCTGGGGATAGATACGCAGTATTTT
-	15	TRBV6-5	-	TRBJ2-4	CASSYGGRRVDIQYF	TGTGCCAGCAGTTACGGGGGGAGAAGGGTTGACATTCAGTACTTC
TRBD2	18	TRBV11-2	once	TRBJ2-1	CASSSRLITSGRAREQFF	TGTGCCAGCAGCTCACGGCTCATTACTAGCGGGAGGGCCCGTGAGCAGTTCTTC
TRBD2	13	TRBV6-1	-	TRBJ2-7	CAIPGTSGYEQYF	TGTGCCATACCCGGGACTAGCGGCTACGAGCAGTACTTC
-	15	TRBV6-1	-	TRBJ1-1	CASSDGAVSCTEAFF	TGTGCCAGCAGTGATGGGGCAGTCAGCTGCACTGAAGCTTTCTTT
-	11	TRBV6-6	-	TRBJ1-4	CASSSTEKLFF	TGTGCCAGCAGTTCTACTGAAAAACTGTTTTTT
TRBD2	16	TRBV4-2	-	TRBJ2-2	CASSQGIGTSGLELFF	TGTGCCAGCAGCCAAGGGATCGGGACTAGCGGTCTGGAGCTGTTTTTT
TRBD1	15	TRBV6-6	few	TRBJ1-1	CASSLGQGALAEAFF	TGTGCCAGCAGTCTGGGACAGGGGGCCTTAGCTGAAGCTTTCTTT
-	14	TRBV11-2	-	TRBJ2-7	CASSVGAPGYEQYF	TGTGCCAGCAGCGTTGGGGCCCCCGGGTACGAGCAGTACTTC
-	11	TRBV2	-	TRBJ1-1	CASISWEKAFF	TGTGCCAGCATTTCGTGGGAGAAGGCTTTCTTT